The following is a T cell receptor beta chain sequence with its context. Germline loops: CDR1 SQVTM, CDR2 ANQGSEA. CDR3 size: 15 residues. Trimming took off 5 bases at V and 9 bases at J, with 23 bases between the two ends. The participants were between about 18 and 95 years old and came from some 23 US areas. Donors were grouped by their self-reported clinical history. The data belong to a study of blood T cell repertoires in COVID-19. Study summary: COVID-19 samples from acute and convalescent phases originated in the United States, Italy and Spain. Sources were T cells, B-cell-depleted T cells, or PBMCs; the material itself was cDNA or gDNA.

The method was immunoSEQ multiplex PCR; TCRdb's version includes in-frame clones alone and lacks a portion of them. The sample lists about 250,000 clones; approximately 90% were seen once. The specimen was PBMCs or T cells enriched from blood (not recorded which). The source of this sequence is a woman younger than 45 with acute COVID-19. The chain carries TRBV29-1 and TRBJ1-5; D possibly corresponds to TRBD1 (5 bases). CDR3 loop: CSVSLIPGVGGPQHF. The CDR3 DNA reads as TGCAGCGTTTCCCTTATACCGGGGGTTGGTGGGCCCCAGCATTTT.